The 21 T cell receptor beta chains given below trace back to one sample, sequenced in a study of vaccination effects on CD4 cells after COVID-19. Clones were read by immunoSEQ multiplex PCR, and TCRdb kept only the in-frame ones, dropping some. The sample consists of approximately 30,000 clones, 55% to 75% of them appearing once. Antigen-specific CD4+ T cell clonotypes were called by their expansion after viral peptide-pool culture in ViraFEST. Isolating CD4+ T cells followed approximately ten days of culture. A positive SARS-CoV-2 PCR test fell between March and December 2020. These receptors have no known antigen. This sample comprised CD4+ T cells from PBMCs cultured with a peptide pool, obtained before COVID-19 vaccination. Source of these receptors: a human donor who had a prior SARS-CoV-2 infection.

The chain couples TRBV18 to TRBJ2-7, with TRBD1 matching over 8 bases. Germline CDR1 reads KGHSH; CDR2 reads LQKENI. The J segment lost 0 bases and the V segment lost 1 base, leaving 2 bases of the junction unmatched. This CDR3 is 15 amino acids long. CDR3 coding DNA: TGTGCCAGCTCACCACAGGGACAGGCCTCCTACGAGCAGTACTTC. It encodes CASSPQGQASYEQYF.

The V and J genes are TRBV30 and TRBJ2-7; D not resolved. V dropped 1 base and J dropped 7 bases, with 11 bases sitting between them. This CDR3 is built from 12 residues. CDR1 and CDR2 from the germline V gene are GTSNPN and SVGIG (reference sequence). In DNA, the CDR3 is TGTGCCTGGAGTGATCAACGTGGGGAGCAGTACTTC. It encodes CAWSDQRGEQYF.

The chain uses TRBV2 and TRBJ1-5; D remains ambiguous. The CDR3 extends over 15 amino acids. The germline CDR1 and CDR2 sequences are SNHLY and FYNNEI. Trimming took off 8 bases at V and 0 bases at J, with 14 bases between the two ends. The CDR3 region has the DNA TGTGCCAGCCAAGAGACTTATTATAGCAATCAGCCCCAGCATTTT. It yields the protein CASQETYYSNQPQHF. The variable domain in full, completed from reference TRBV2 and TRBJ1-5, reads EPEVTQTPSHQVTQMGQEVILRCVPISNHLYFYWYRQILGQKVEFLVSFYNNEISEKSEIFDDQFSVERPDGSNFTLKIRSTKLEDSAMYFCASQETYYSNQPQHFGDGTRLSIL.

The V and J genes are TRBV18 and TRBJ1-3, with 9 bases matching TRBD1. The CDR3 spans 18 residues. Trimming removed 3 bases from V and 5 bases from J; junction bases left unmatched: 14. Germline V CDR1 and CDR2: KGHSH, LQKENI. The CDR3 region is CASSPITVRGQGRNTIYF. The DNA for the CDR3 is TGTGCCAGCTCACCTATAACCGTTCGGGGACAGGGTCGAAACACCATATATTTT.

V is TRBV3-1 (or the pseudogene TRBV3-2) and J is TRBJ2-2; D not certain. V was clipped by 4 bases and J by 7 bases, with 7 bases between them. Germline V CDR1 and CDR2: LGHDT, YNNKEL (reference sequence). The CDR3 has 12 residues. The CDR3 nucleotides read TGTGCCAGCAGCCCGTTCGACGGGGAGCTGTTTTTT. It translates to CASSPFDGELFF.

This rearrangement joins TRBV28 to TRBJ2-3; TRBD2 matches at 7 bases. CDR3 length equals 16 residues. The junction had 10 bases not matched to a gene; V was cut back by 6 bases and J by 1 base. Per the germline V gene, CDR1 is MDHEN and CDR2 is SYDVKM. In nucleotides, the CDR3 is TGTGCCAGCAGAGGCCTGAGGCTAGCGGGCACAGATACGCAGTATTTT. Its protein is CASRGLRLAGTDTQYF.

The chain couples TRBV3-1 (or the pseudogene TRBV3-2) to TRBJ2-7; TRBD2 matches 8 bases. Looked up from germline, CDR1 is LGHDT and CDR2 is YNNKEL (reference sequence). After removal of 2 bases from V and 0 bases from J, the junction contained 6 bases not matched to a gene. This CDR3 has 16 residues. The CDR3 region has the DNA TGTGCCAGCAGCCAATACGGGGGGGCCCCCTCCTACGAGCAGTACTTC. Translating gives CASSQYGGAPSYEQYF.

The chain has TRBV7-9 and TRBJ2-7; TRBD1 matches 9 bases. This CDR3 is built from 15 residues. Per the germline V gene, CDR1 is SEHNR and CDR2 is FQNEAQ (reference sequence). V shed 5 bases and J 0 bases; nucleotides not matched to a gene: 5. CDR3 region: CASSPSGQGSYEQYF. CDR3 DNA: TGTGCCAGCAGCCCCTCGGGACAGGGCTCCTACGAGCAGTACTTC.

The chain links TRBV6-5 to TRBJ2-7; weak D call: TRBD1 (6 bases). Germline-derived CDR1 and CDR2 are MNHEY and SVGAGI. Deletions cut 6 bases from V and 0 bases from J, with 15 bases between. This CDR3 spans 15 amino acids. The CDR3 bases are TGTGCCAGCAGAAATCTACAGGGCCACTCCTACGAGCAGTACTTC. Translation: CASRNLQGHSYEQYF.

The chain combines TRBV9 with TRBJ1-2; 9 positions match TRBD1. The CDR3 consists of 15 residues. The junction had 2 bases not matched to a gene; V was cut back by 0 bases and J by 2 bases. CDR1 and CDR2 (germline): SGDLS, YYNGEE. CDR3 residues: CASSVDGTGNYGYTF. DNA for the CDR3: TGTGCCAGCAGCGTAGACGGGACAGGGAACTATGGCTACACCTTC.

The CDR3 region is CASSYSGWAGTQETQYF. CDR3 nucleotides: TGTGCCAGCAGTTACTCGGGGTGGGCCGGGACACAAGAGACCCAGTACTTC. V usage is TRBV6-2 or TRBV6-3 and J usage is TRBJ2-5, with a possible D match to TRBD1 (6 bases). Germline CDR1 reads MNHEY; CDR2 reads SVGEGT. V gave up 0 bases and J gave up 2 bases, with 16 bases separating them. There are 17 residues in the CDR3.

This chain connects TRBV5-8 to TRBJ2-1; 9 bases are shared with TRBD2. V lost 5 bases, J lost 9 bases, and 12 bases stayed unmatched. The germline CDR1 and CDR2 sequences are SGHTS and YDEGEE. The CDR3 is 15 residues long. The DNA for the CDR3 is TGTGCCAGCAGGGATAGCGGGAGTATGAGTCCTGAGCAGTTCTTC. This codes for CASRDSGSMSPEQFF.

The V and J genes are TRBV27 and TRBJ1-6; TRBD1 agrees at 9 bases. CDR3 length equals 18 residues. Unmatched junction bases numbered 9, after V lost 1 base and J lost 5 bases. Germline V gives CDR1 MNHEY, CDR2 SMNVEV (reference sequence). The CDR3: CASSLYGDRAGNNSPLHF. CDR3 coding DNA: TGTGCCAGCAGTTTATATGGGGACAGGGCCGGGAATAATTCACCCCTCCACTTT.

This chain links TRBV27 with TRBJ1-4; 7 nucleotides align to TRBD1. The ends lost 5 bases at V and 3 bases at J; junction bases unmatched: 6. This CDR3 has 15 amino acids. Germline assignment: CDR1 MNHEY and CDR2 SMNVEV (reference sequence). The CDR3 loop reads CASSPNRGSNEKLFF. Here the CDR3 DNA reads TGTGCCAGCAGTCCAAACAGGGGTTCTAATGAAAAACTGTTTTTT.

V gene TRBV6-5 combines with J gene TRBJ1-2; 9 nucleotides agree with TRBD1. Germline V lookup: CDR1 MNHEY, CDR2 SVGAGI. The J segment lost 5 bases and the V segment lost 3 bases, leaving 7 bases of the junction unmatched. The CDR3 contains 15 residues. Written as DNA, the CDR3 is TGTGCCAGCAGTTATCTTGACAGGGGGTGGTATGGCTACACCTTC. Residues: CASSYLDRGWYGYTF.

This clone has a handful of counts. The rearrangement links TRBV2 to TRBJ1-5; no firm D call. V was pared by 4 bases and J by 2 bases, with 6 bases between. The CDR3 is 13 residues long. Germline-derived CDR1 and CDR2 are SNHLY and FYNNEI. As DNA, the CDR3 is TGTGCCAGCAGTGGGGGAGGCAATCAGCCCCAGCATTTT. Translation: CASSGGGNQPQHF.

This rearrangement joins TRBV6-5 to TRBJ2-1; 13 bases fit TRBD2. The V and J ends lost 5 bases and 7 bases, in that order; junction bases with no gene match: 5. CDR1 MNHEY and CDR2 SVGAGI come from the germline V gene. This CDR3 spans 15 amino acids. CDR3 sequence reads: CASSPGTSGVNEQFF. Here the CDR3 DNA reads TGTGCCAGCAGTCCTGGGACTAGCGGGGTGAATGAGCAGTTCTTC.

This chain links TRBV9 with TRBJ2-5; 7 positions agree with TRBD2. CDR3 length: 15 residues. V was clipped by 1 base and J by 5 bases; unmatched bases: 8. From germline, CDR1 is SGDLS and CDR2 YYNGEE. The CDR3 DNA sequence: TGTGCCAGCAGCGTACGGGATGGGGGAGGGGAGACCCAGTACTTC. Encoded protein: CASSVRDGGGETQYF.

The sample holds one count of this clone. The chain couples TRBV7-2 to TRBJ1-3; D is undetermined. Between the trimmed V and J ends, which lost 5 bases and 2 bases, there was a span of 10 bases. From germline, CDR1 is SGHTA and CDR2 FQGNSA. The CDR3 spans 14 residues. The CDR3 DNA reads TGTGCCAGCAGCCTGTCGGGAGCTGGAAACACCATATATTTT. This gives the protein CASSLSGAGNTIYF.

The chain joins TRBV25-1 to TRBJ1-2; D perhaps matches TRBD1 (6 bases). This CDR3 has 17 amino acids. V lost 1 base and J 8 bases, leaving 23 bases between the germline ends. The V gene's germline CDR1 is MGHDK and CDR2 SYGVNS. CDR3 DNA: TGTGCCAGCAGTGAATTAGGGGGACTGGGGGCGGAAAGCGGCTACACCTTC. It is translated as CASSELGGLGAESGYTF.

This sequence joins TRBV3-1 (or the pseudogene TRBV3-2) and TRBJ2-1, with 13 positions matching TRBD2. Trimming cost V 4 bases and J 2 bases; bases outside gene matches: 8. Germline-derived CDR1 and CDR2 are LGHDT and YNNKEL (reference sequence). This CDR3 is 18 amino acids long. As DNA, the CDR3 is TGTGCCAGCAGCCTGGGACTAGCGGGGAACTCCCCCTACAATGAGCAGTTCTTC. Its protein product is CASSLGLAGNSPYNEQFF.